These T cell receptor beta chains were read from a single sample in a study of shared clonotypes between healthy human individuals. Only in-frame clones appear in the TCRdb table, and some are missing; sequencing was by immunoSEQ multiplex PCR. The table includes about 1 million clones, about 75% detected once. The sequenced material came from memory CD4+ T cells sorted from blood. These receptors all stem from a man younger than 30 in good health. Both conserved end residues are part of each CDR3. The D gene is left open where the match is weak. Clone size is shown for a subset of rows, as once, few, many or a class of expanded clone.

j_gene,abundance,d_gene,v_gene,CDR3nt,CDR3aa
TRBJ1-4,.,TRBD1,TRBV9,TGTGCCAGCAGCGTAGGGGTCACCGGGACAGGGAATGAAAAACTGTTTTTT,CASSVGVTGTGNEKLFF
TRBJ2-7,.,TRBD2,TRBV11-3,TGTGCCAGCAGCTTAACCCTTACTAGCGGGGGCTCCTACGAGCAGTACTTC,CASSLTLTSGGSYEQYF
TRBJ2-7,.,.,TRBV6-5,TGTGCCAGCAGCAATAAGGGTAGCGAGCAGTACTTC,CASSNKGSEQYF
TRBJ2-1,.,.,TRBV29-1,TGCAGCGTCGGTGGGACTGACTACAATGAGCAGTTCTTC,CSVGGTDYNEQFF
TRBJ2-1,.,TRBD2,TRBV27,TGTGCCAGCAGTTTAATTCGACTAGCGGGAACGTTCGGTGAGCAGTTCTTC,CASSLIRLAGTFGEQFF
TRBJ2-2,.,.,TRBV30,TGTGCCTGGAGTGTGTTGGACACCGGGGAGCTGTTTTTT,CAWSVLDTGELFF
TRBJ1-5,.,TRBD1,TRBV14,TGTGCCAGCAGCCAAGCGGTCCCGGACAGGGGGCATCAGCCCCAGCATTTT,CASSQAVPDRGHQPQHF
TRBJ2-2,.,.,TRBV19,TGTGCCAGCCGACAGGACGCGAACACCGGGGAGCTGTTTTTT,CASRQDANTGELFF
TRBJ1-6,.,.,TRBV9,TGTGCCAGCAGCGTAGAAGGGCACTATAATTCACCCCTCCACTTT,CASSVEGHYNSPLHF
TRBJ2-1,few,.,TRBV7-2,TGTGCCAGCAGCTTCTTTAGCGATGAGCAGTTCTTC,CASSFFSDEQFF
TRBJ2-5,.,.,TRBV9,TGTGCCAGCAGCCTCCAAAGGGGGTCGGGCGGGGTCGAGAAAGAGACCCAGTACTTC,CASSLQRGSGGVEKETQYF
TRBJ2-7,once,.,TRBV5-1,TGCGCCACCCCGACCAGTTACCACGAGCAGTACTTC,CATPTSYHEQYF
TRBJ1-1,.,TRBD1,TRBV6-6,TGTGCCAGCAGGACCGCCGGGACAGGGGGCCTTGAAGCTTTCTTT,CASRTAGTGGLEAFF
TRBJ2-7,.,.,TRBV29-1,TGCAGCGTTGCCCTCTGGGGGCGGAACTACGAGCAGTACTTC,CSVALWGRNYEQYF
TRBJ2-3,.,TRBD1,TRBV27,TGTGCCAGCAGTTTCCTACGACAGGGGACGGCAGATACGCAGTATTTT,CASSFLRQGTADTQYF
TRBJ2-7,.,TRBD1,TRBV5-1,TGCGCCAGCAGTCGGGGACAGGGAGACCACGAGCAGTACTTC,CASSRGQGDHEQYF
TRBJ2-2,.,.,TRBV29-1,TGCAGCGTTGGGAACCCGAACACCGGGGAGCTGTTTTTT,CSVGNPNTGELFF
TRBJ2-4,.,.,TRBV2,TGTGCCAGCAGTGGCCCGGGACATCTATCACAAAACATTCAGTACTTC,CASSGPGHLSQNIQYF
TRBJ1-5,.,TRBD1,TRBV28,TGTGCCAGCAGTTCTCGACAGGGGGCGCGACAGCCCCAGCATTTT,CASSSRQGARQPQHF
TRBJ1-3,few,.,TRBV27,TGTGCCAGCAGGGGAAACACCATATATTTT,CASRGNTIYF
TRBJ2-7,.,.,TRBV15,TGTGCCACCAGCAGAGACAGGTCCCACGAGCAGTACTTC,CATSRDRSHEQYF
TRBJ2-7,.,TRBD1,TRBV19,TGTGCCAGTAGTAAAGACAGGGCGGCCTACGAGCAGTACTTC,CASSKDRAAYEQYF
TRBJ2-2,.,.,TRBV6-6,TGTGCCAGCAGTATTAATCCCCCCGGGGCCGGGGAGCTGTTTTTT,CASSINPPGAGELFF
TRBJ1-1,.,.,TRBV5-1,TGCGCCAGCACCCCTAGGGAGGCGAAGAACACTGAAGCTTTCTTT,CASTPREAKNTEAFF
TRBJ1-1,few,.,TRBV6-5,TGTGCCAGCAGTCTCCGGGACGGAGGTACTGAAGCTTTCTTT,CASSLRDGGTEAFF
TRBJ1-2,.,.,TRBV5-5,TGTGCCAGCAGCTTGAGGAACGGCTATGGCTACACCTTC,CASSLRNGYGYTF
TRBJ1-6,.,TRBD1,TRBV2,TGTGCCAGCAGCGAGGACAGGGGGCTTAATTCACCCCTCCACTTT,CASSEDRGLNSPLHF
TRBJ2-7,.,TRBD1,TRBV19,TGTGCCAGTAGCCGGGACAGCCGCTACGAGCAGTACTTC,CASSRDSRYEQYF
TRBJ2-1,few,.,TRBV5-6,TGTGCCAGCAGCTTCAACCACAATGAGCAGTTCTTC,CASSFNHNEQFF
TRBJ2-7,.,.,TRBV19,TGTGCCAGTAGCAACACGAGGGGTTACGAGCAGTACTTC,CASSNTRGYEQYF
TRBJ1-1,.,TRBD1,TRBV7-6,TGTGCCAGCAGCTTAGGAGGGACAGGGTCGACCACTGAAGCTTTCTTT,CASSLGGTGSTTEAFF
TRBJ2-1,.,.,TRBV19,TGTGCCAGTAGTATAAGGGGACAGCGGGCAGGATCGGGGAATGAGCAGTTCTTC,CASSIRGQRAGSGNEQFF